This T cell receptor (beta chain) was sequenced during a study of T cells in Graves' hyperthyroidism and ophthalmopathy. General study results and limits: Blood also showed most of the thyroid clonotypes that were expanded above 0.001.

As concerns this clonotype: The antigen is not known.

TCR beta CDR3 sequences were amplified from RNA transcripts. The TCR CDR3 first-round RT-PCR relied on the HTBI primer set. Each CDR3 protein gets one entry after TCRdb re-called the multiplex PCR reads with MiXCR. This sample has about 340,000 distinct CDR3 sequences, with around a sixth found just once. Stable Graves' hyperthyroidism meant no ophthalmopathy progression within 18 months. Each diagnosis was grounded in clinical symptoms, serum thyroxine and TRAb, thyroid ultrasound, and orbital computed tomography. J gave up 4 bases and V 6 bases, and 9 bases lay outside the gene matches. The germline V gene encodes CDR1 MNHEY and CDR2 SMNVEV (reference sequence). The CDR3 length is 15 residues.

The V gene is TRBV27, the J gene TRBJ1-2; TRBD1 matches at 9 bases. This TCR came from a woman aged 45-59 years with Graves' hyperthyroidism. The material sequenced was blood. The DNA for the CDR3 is TGTGCCAGCAGCCCGCGACAGGGGGGACTCTATGGCTACACCTTC. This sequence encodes CASSPRQGGLYGYTF.